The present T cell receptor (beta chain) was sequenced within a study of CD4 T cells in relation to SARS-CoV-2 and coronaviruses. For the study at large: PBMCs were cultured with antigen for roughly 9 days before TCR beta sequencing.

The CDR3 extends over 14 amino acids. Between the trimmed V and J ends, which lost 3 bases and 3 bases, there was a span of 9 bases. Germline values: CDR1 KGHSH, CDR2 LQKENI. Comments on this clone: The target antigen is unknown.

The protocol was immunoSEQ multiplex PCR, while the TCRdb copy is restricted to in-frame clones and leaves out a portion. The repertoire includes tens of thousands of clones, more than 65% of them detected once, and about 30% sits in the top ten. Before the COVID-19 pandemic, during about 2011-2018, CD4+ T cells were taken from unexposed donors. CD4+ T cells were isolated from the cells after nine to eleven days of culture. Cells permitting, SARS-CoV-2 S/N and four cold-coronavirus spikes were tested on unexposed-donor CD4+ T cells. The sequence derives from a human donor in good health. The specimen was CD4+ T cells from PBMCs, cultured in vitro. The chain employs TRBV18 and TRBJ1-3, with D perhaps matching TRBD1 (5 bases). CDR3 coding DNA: TGTGCCAGCTCACCCCAGGGTTTTGGAAACACCATATATTTT. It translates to CASSPQGFGNTIYF.